These T cell receptor beta chains were read from a single sample in a study of blood T cell repertoires in COVID-19. TCRdb's table, derived via immunoSEQ multiplex PCR, lists solely in-frame clones and lacks some. The sample carries 150,000 to 200,000 clones, approximately 83% recorded once. Sequenced material: peripheral blood. These TCRs come from a man over 45 with active or convalescent COVID-19. The conserved cysteine and the conserved F or W are not part of the CDR3 here.

v_gene: TRBV6-5; j_gene: TRBJ2-5; CDR3aa: ASSPAQETQY
v_gene: TRBV9; j_gene: TRBJ1-2; CDR3aa: ASSVGVESYGYT
v_gene: TRBV6-2/TRBV6-3; j_gene: TRBJ1-1; CDR3aa: ASGSITNTEAF
v_gene: TRBV18; j_gene: TRBJ1-2; CDR3aa: ASSPPGAGVNYGYT
v_gene: TRBV5-6; j_gene: TRBJ1-2; CDR3aa: ASSSTGVGYGYT
v_gene: TRBV27; j_gene: TRBJ2-2; CDR3aa: ASSLLAGDNTGELF
v_gene: TRBV7-3; j_gene: TRBJ1-1; CDR3aa: ASSEFTGTEAF
v_gene: TRBV20-1; j_gene: TRBJ1-5; CDR3aa: SASIGGDQPQH
v_gene: TRBV15; j_gene: TRBJ2-5; CDR3aa: ATSAEETQY
v_gene: TRBV2; j_gene: TRBJ2-7; CDR3aa: ASSDRAGQDPYEQY
v_gene: TRBV24-1; j_gene: TRBJ2-3; CDR3aa: ATFGLASITDTQY
v_gene: TRBV6-5; j_gene: TRBJ1-6; CDR3aa: ASARGDSASPLH